Shown below are 24 T cell receptor beta chains from a single sample sequenced in a study of shared clonotypes between healthy human individuals. Here immunoSEQ multiplex PCR was the method, and the copy in TCRdb shows in-frame clones only, minus some. The sample carries hundreds of thousands of clones, about 95% recorded once. Naive CD8 cells comprised CD45RO-negative, CCR7-positively selected cells, excluding terminally differentiated effector memory CD45RA+ cells. The sequenced material came from naive CD8+ T cells sorted from blood. The receptor set was obtained from a woman under 40 in good health.

The chain couples TRBV2 to TRBJ1-4; no firm D call. The CDR3 covers 14 residues. Germline lookup yields CDR1 SNHLY and CDR2 FYNNEI. V was clipped by 2 bases and J by 4 bases, with 8 bases between them. The CDR3 nucleotides read TGTGCCAGCAGTGAACCCGGAAGTAATGAAAAACTGTTTTTT. Amino acid sequence: CASSEPGSNEKLFF.

Written as DNA, the CDR3 is TGTGCCAGCAGTTTAAGACAAGACTACGAGCAGTACTTC. This translates into CASSLRQDYEQYF. The chain recombines TRBV28 with TRBJ2-7, with D hard to call. Trimming removed 2 bases from V and 3 bases from J, with 8 bases in between. The germline V gene has CDR1 MDHEN and CDR2 SYDVKM. This CDR3 region has 13 residues.

The chain combines TRBV29-1 with TRBJ2-1, with D unresolved. The CDR3 is made up of 13 amino acids. Between the trimmed V and J ends, which lost 6 bases and 4 bases, there was a span of 13 bases. CDR1 and CDR2 (germline): SQVTM, ANQGSEA. CDR3 sequence: CSVPEAEYNEQFF. CDR3 DNA: TGCAGCGTGCCAGAGGCTGAATACAATGAGCAGTTCTTC.

The chain couples TRBV5-4 to TRBJ2-3, with D possibly being TRBD2 (6 bases). Trimming shortened V by 5 bases and J by 4 bases, and 26 bases separated the two germline ends. CDR3 length: 18 residues. Germline V lookup: CDR1 SGHNT, CDR2 YYREEE (reference sequence). CDR3 amino acids: CASSYLGAGPRYPDTQYF. The CDR3, as DNA: TGTGCCAGCAGTTATCTGGGAGCGGGCCCAAGGTACCCAGATACGCAGTATTTT.

Comment on this clone: Other DNA sequences of this sample code for an identical CDR3. The CDR3 is CASSYGEGEQYF. The CDR3 region has the DNA TGTGCCAGCAGTTACGGGGAGGGCGAGCAGTACTTC. The chain joins TRBV6-5 to TRBJ2-7, with TRBD2 matching over 7 bases. CDR1 and CDR2 (germline): MNHEY, SVGAGI. Trimming at V came to 2 bases and at J to 6 bases, leaving 1 base not matched to a gene. This CDR3 spans 12 amino acids.

The chain combines TRBV5-5 with TRBJ2-5, with D possibly TRBD2 on 6 matching bases. Germline values: CDR1 SGHKS, CDR2 YYEKEE (reference sequence). The CDR3 totals 15 residues. The V and J ends lost 0 bases and 3 bases respectively, with 12 bases between them. In DNA form, the CDR3 reads TGTGCCAGCAGCTTGGACGGAGGGTCTAAAGAGACCCAGTACTTC. This codes for CASSLDGGSKETQYF.

The chain couples TRBV28 to TRBJ1-3; 9 nucleotides agree with TRBD1. CDR1 is MDHEN, CDR2 SYDVKM, per germline. Trimming removed 3 bases from V and 3 bases from J; junction bases left unmatched: 6. The CDR3 runs to 16 residues. CDR3 coding DNA: TGTGCCAGCAGTTTTACAGGGGGCTTTTTTGGAAACACCATATATTTT. Its translation: CASSFTGGFFGNTIYF. The whole variable domain, filled in from reference TRBV28 and TRBJ1-3, reads DVKVTQSSRYLVKRTGEKVFLECVQDMDHENMFWYRQDPGLGLRLIYFSYDVKMKEKGDIPEGYSVSREKKERFSLILESASTNQTSMYLCASSFTGGFFGNTIYFGEGSWLTVV.

The chain recombines TRBV11-1 with TRBJ2-7; TRBD2 agrees at 8 bases. The V gene end was trimmed by 0 bases and the J gene end by 3 bases; junction bases not matched to a gene: 7. Germline V CDR1 and CDR2: SGHAT, FQDESV (reference sequence). The CDR3 covers 16 residues. The CDR3 is CASSLASPSGHYEQYF. As DNA, the CDR3 is TGTGCCAGCAGCTTAGCGTCGCCTAGCGGGCACTACGAGCAGTACTTC. Variable domain in full (rest from reference TRBV11-1 and TRBJ2-7): EAEVAQSPRYKITEKSQAVAFWCDPISGHATLYWYRQILGQGPELLVQFQDESVVDDSQLPKDRFSAERLKGVDSTLKIQPAELGDSAMYLCASSLASPSGHYEQYFGPGTRLTVT.

The chain is built from TRBV19 and TRBJ2-1, with a tentative D call TRBD2 (7 bases). Germline V gene sequence: CDR1 LNHDA, CDR2 SQIVND (reference sequence). This CDR3 is 14 amino acids long. Trimming took 6 bases from V and 9 from J, leaving 18 bases between them. CDR3 amino acids: CASRPAGASGEQFF. The CDR3 region has the DNA TGTGCCAGTAGACCTGCGGGGGCGTCGGGTGAGCAGTTCTTC.

The gene calls are TRBV5-1 and TRBJ2-7, with 8 bases aligning to TRBD1. From germline, CDR1 is SGHRS and CDR2 YFSETQ. The CDR3 sequence is 14 residues long. V lost 1 base to trimming and J lost 7 bases; unmatched junction nucleotides: 7. The CDR3 nucleotides are TGCGCCAGCAGCTTGACAGGGGGAGACCCGGAGCAGTACTTC. This sequence encodes CASSLTGGDPEQYF. Variable domain in full (rest from reference TRBV5-1 and TRBJ2-7): KAGVTQTPRYLIKTRGQQVTLSCSPISGHRSVSWYQQTPGQGLQFLFEYFSETQRNKGNFPGRFSGRQFSNSRSEMNVSTLELGDSALYLCASSLTGGDPEQYFGPGTRLTVT.

The rearrangement joins TRBV7-9 to TRBJ2-2; 10 positions agree with TRBD2. This CDR3 spans 18 amino acids. The junction had 13 bases not matched to a gene; V was cut back by 4 bases and J by 5 bases. Germline V gives CDR1 SEHNR, CDR2 FQNEAQ (reference sequence). CDR3 coding DNA: TGTGCCAGCAGCTCGCGACTAGCGGGCCAGGGCGAAACCGGGGAGCTGTTTTTT. Encoded protein: CASSSRLAGQGETGELFF.

This chain links TRBV7-2 with TRBJ1-5; D may be TRBD1 (5 bases). V lost 4 bases and J lost 3, with 25 bases in between. The germline V gene encodes CDR1 SGHTA and CDR2 FQGNSA. The CDR3 covers 19 residues. The CDR3 DNA reads TGTGCCAGCAGCTCCCAAATAGATCGGGGGTCCTCCAACAATCAGCCCCAGCATTTT. Amino acids: CASSSQIDRGSSNNQPQHF.

A remark on this clone: The junction and the germline gene differ at one end; a read error may be behind it. The chain combines TRBV4-1 with TRBJ2-7; 7 bases line up with TRBD1. Germline CDR1 MGHRA, CDR2 YSYEKL. This CDR3 region has 17 residues. CDR3 residues: CTSSQGDHGIGSYEQYF. CDR3 DNA sequence: TGCACCAGCAGCCAGGGGGATCACGGGATCGGCTCCTACGAGCAGTACTTC.

The chain recombines TRBV11-2 with TRBJ2-7; no clear D gene. Trimming removed 1 base from V and 10 bases from J, with 11 bases in between. The V gene's germline CDR1 is SGHAT and CDR2 FQNNGV. The CDR3 is made up of 12 amino acids. In DNA, the CDR3 is TGTGCCAGCAGCTTAGGGGGTCGGGCCCAGTACTTC. This sequence encodes CASSLGGRAQYF.

The J gene is TRBJ2-5, the V gene TRBV25-1; no firm D call. The CDR3 sequence is 16 residues long. V dropped 7 bases and J dropped 6 bases, with 24 bases sitting between them. Germline values: CDR1 MGHDK, CDR2 SYGVNS. CDR3 DNA sequence: TGTGCCAGCACCGGGCAGCCTAGAGGTTTTGGGCAGACCCAGTACTTC. Its translation is CASTGQPRGFGQTQYF.

The rearrangement uses TRBV19 and TRBJ2-7; tentatively, D is TRBD1 (5 bases). Germline assignment: CDR1 LNHDA and CDR2 SQIVND (reference sequence). This CDR3 has 15 amino acids. Trimming removed 5 bases from V and 7 bases from J, with 21 bases in between. This CDR3 reads CASSDTSRGWGEQYF. The CDR3, as DNA: TGTGCCAGTAGTGACACCTCTAGGGGCTGGGGTGAGCAGTACTTC.

This clone was seen a single time. V usage is TRBV4-1 and J usage is TRBJ1-4, with 8 bases fitting TRBD1. CDR3 size: 16 residues. V shed 3 bases, J shed 6 bases, and the junction held 9 bases outside the gene matches. CDR1 and CDR2 from the germline V gene are MGHRA and YSYEKL. The CDR3 loop is CASSQPDRGAYEKLFF. CDR3 DNA sequence: TGCGCCAGCAGCCAGCCCGACAGGGGCGCGTATGAAAAACTGTTTTTT.

The chain has TRBV7-9 and TRBJ2-5; weak D call: TRBD1 (6 bases). The closer fit of TRBJ2-7 to the DNA end suggests the J call may be wrong. CDR1 is SEHNR, CDR2 FQNEAQ, per germline (reference sequence). This CDR3 spans 15 amino acids. The CDR3 spells CASSPPFWGRSEQYF. The CDR3 DNA sequence: TGTGCCAGCAGCCCGCCCTTTTGGGGGCGCAGCGAGCAGTACTTC.

This sequence joins TRBV27 and TRBJ2-7; D might be TRBD1 or TRBD2, each matching 5 bases. CDR3 size: 14 residues. V was shortened by 3 bases and J by 4 bases, with 13 bases between the two germline ends. Germline V gene data show CDR1 as MNHEY and CDR2 as SMNVEV (reference sequence). In nucleotides, the CDR3 is TGTGCCAGCAGTTTGGGCCGGGACCTTTACGAGCAGTACTTC. Encoded protein: CASSLGRDLYEQYF.

The rearrangement joins TRBV28 to TRBJ1-3; no clear D. The CDR3 length is 15 residues. Germline CDR1 reads MDHEN; CDR2 reads SYDVKM. Trimming stripped 3 bases from V and 2 bases from J, with 11 bases between. The CDR3 protein is CASSLPRRTGNTIYF. CDR3 DNA sequence: TGTGCCAGCAGTTTGCCCCGACGCACTGGAAACACCATATATTTT.

In regard to this clone: The sample contains more than one DNA sequence encoding this CDR3. V usage is TRBV27 and J usage is TRBJ2-7; 9 nucleotides agree with TRBD2. CDR1 is MNHEY, CDR2 SMNVEV, per germline (reference sequence). The CDR3 consists of 15 residues. V was pared by 2 bases and J by 4 bases, with 6 bases of the junction left unmatched. This chain's CDR3 is CASSLTGTSFYEQYF. Written as DNA, the CDR3 is TGTGCCAGCAGTTTAACCGGGACTAGCTTTTACGAGCAGTACTTC.

J is TRBJ2-1 and V is TRBV28; D gene ambiguous. V lost 6 bases and J lost 8, with 11 bases in between. Germline V gene sequence: CDR1 MDHEN, CDR2 SYDVKM. This CDR3 region has 12 residues. CDR3 sequence (DNA): TGTGCCAGCAGCCCCGTGAACTATGAGCAGTTCTTC. This codes for CASSPVNYEQFF.

V gene TRBV7-9 combines with J gene TRBJ2-5; 11 nucleotides match TRBD2. Germline V lookup: CDR1 SEHNR, CDR2 FQNEAQ (reference sequence). The junction had 6 bases not matched to a gene; V was cut back by 0 bases and J by 3 bases. The CDR3 has 17 residues. The CDR3 sequence is CASSLASPGLAEETQYF. CDR3 nucleotide sequence: TGTGCCAGCAGCTTAGCGTCTCCGGGACTAGCGGAAGAGACCCAGTACTTC.

The chain recombines TRBV11-3 with TRBJ1-1, with D possibly being TRBD1 (6 bases). CDR1 and CDR2 (germline): SGHNT, YENEEA. Trimming cost V 11 bases and J 0 bases, with 16 bases left between them. The CDR3 totals 14 residues. CDR3 nucleotide sequence: TGTGCCCGAGGGGGAGGCTACATGAACACTGAAGCTTTCTTT. This translates into CARGGGYMNTEAFF.